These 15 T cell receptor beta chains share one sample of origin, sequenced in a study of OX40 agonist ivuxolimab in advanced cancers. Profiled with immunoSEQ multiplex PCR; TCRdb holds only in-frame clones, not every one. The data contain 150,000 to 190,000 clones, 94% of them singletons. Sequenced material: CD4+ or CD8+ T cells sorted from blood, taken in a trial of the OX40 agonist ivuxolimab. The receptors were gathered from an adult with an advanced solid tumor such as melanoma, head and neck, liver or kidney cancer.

The CDR3 sequence: CASSFTPDGSWETQYF. CDR3 sequence (DNA): TGTGCCAGCAGTTTCACCCCGGACGGGTCATGGGAGACCCAGTACTTC. This sequence joins TRBV6-6 and TRBJ2-5; D uncertain. The CDR3 runs 16 residues. The V and J ends lost 4 bases and 5 bases respectively, with 20 bases between them. Germline lookup yields CDR1 MNHNY and CDR2 SVGAGI (reference sequence).

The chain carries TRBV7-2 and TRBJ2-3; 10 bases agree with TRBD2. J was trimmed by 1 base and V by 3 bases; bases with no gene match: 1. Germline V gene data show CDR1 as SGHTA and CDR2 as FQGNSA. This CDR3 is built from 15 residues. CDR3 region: CASSFLAGGTDTQYF. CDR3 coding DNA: TGTGCCAGCAGCTTCCTAGCGGGGGGCACAGATACGCAGTATTTT.

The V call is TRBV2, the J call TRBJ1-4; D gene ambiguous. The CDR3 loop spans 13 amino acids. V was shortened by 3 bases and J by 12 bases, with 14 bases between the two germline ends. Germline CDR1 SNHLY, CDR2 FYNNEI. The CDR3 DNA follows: TGTGCCAGCAGTGAGGGGTGGACGGCAGAACTGTTTTTT. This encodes CASSEGWTAELFF.

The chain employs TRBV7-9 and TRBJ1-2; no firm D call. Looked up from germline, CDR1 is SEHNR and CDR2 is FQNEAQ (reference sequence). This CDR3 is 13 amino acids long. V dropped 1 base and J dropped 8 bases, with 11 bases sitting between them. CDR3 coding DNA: TGTGCCAGCAGCTTAGAGGTACCTGGGGGCTACACCTTC. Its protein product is CASSLEVPGGYTF.

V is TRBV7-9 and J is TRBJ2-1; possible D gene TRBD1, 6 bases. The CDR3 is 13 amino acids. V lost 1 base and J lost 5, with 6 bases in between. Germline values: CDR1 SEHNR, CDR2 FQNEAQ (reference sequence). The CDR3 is CASSLDRDNEQFF. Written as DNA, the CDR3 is TGTGCCAGCAGCTTAGACAGGGACAATGAGCAGTTCTTC.

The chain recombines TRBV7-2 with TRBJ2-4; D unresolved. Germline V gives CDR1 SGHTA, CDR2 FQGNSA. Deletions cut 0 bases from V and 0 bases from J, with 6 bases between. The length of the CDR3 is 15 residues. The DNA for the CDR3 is TGTGCCAGCAGCTTAGCGGGGATAGCCAAAAACATTCAGTACTTC. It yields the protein CASSLAGIAKNIQYF. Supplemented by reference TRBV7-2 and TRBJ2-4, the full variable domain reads GAGVSQSPSNKVTEKGKDVELRCDPISGHTALYWYRQSLGQGLEFLIYFQGNSAPDKSGLPSDRFSAERTGGSVSTLTIQRTQQEDSAVYLCASSLAGIAKNIQYFGAGTRLSVL.

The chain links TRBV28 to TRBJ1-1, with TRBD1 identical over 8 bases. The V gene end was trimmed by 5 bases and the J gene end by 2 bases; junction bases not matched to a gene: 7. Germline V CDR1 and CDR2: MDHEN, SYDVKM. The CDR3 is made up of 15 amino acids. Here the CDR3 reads CASSPQTGVNTEAFF. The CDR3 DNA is TGTGCCAGCAGTCCCCAGACAGGGGTCAACACTGAAGCTTTCTTT.

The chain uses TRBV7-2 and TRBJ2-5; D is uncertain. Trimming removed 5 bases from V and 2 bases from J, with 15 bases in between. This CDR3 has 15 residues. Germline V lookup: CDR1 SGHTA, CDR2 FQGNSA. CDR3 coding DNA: TGTGCCAGCAGCCTAAACCCCCCTGGGCAAGAGACCCAGTACTTC. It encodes CASSLNPPGQETQYF.

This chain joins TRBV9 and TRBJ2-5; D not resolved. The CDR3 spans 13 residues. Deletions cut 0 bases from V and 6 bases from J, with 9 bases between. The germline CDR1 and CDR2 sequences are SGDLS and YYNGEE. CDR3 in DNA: TGTGCCAGCAGCGTAGGGGCAGAGAAGACCCAGTACTTC. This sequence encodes CASSVGAEKTQYF.

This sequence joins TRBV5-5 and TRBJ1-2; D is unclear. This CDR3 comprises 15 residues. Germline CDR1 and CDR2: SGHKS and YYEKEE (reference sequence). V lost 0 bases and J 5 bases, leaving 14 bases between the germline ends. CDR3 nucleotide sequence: TGTGCCAGCAGCTTGGTTCCGGGATCTGGGTATGGCTACACCTTC. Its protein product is CASSLVPGSGYGYTF.

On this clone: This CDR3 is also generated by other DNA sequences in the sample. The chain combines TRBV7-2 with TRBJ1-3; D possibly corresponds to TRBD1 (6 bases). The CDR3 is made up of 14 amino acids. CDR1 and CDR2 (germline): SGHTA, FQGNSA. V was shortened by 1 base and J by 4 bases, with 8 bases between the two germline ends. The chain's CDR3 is CASSLVGGGNTIYF. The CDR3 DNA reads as TGTGCCAGCAGCTTAGTGGGGGGCGGAAACACCATATATTTT.

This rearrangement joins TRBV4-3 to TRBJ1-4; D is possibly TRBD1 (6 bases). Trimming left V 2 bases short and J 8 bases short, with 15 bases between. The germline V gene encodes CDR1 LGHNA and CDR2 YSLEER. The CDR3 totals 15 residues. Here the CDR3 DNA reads TGCGCCAGCAGCCAATCGGGGGGCAGGAACGAAAAACTGTTTTTT. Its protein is CASSQSGGRNEKLFF.

The CDR3 here is CASRHRVADTQYF. CDR3 nucleotide sequence: TGTGCCAGCAGGCACAGGGTTGCAGATACGCAGTATTTT. This chain connects TRBV6-5 to TRBJ2-3; D is perhaps TRBD1 (6 bases). The CDR3 extends over 13 amino acids. V lost 6 bases and J 4 bases, leaving 11 bases between the germline ends. Germline values: CDR1 MNHEY, CDR2 SVGAGI.

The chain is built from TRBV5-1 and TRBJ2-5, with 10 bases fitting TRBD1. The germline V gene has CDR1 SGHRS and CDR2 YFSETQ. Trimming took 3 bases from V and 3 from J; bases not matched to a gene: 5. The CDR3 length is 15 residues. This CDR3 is CASSWRTGGEETQYF. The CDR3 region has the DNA TGCGCCAGCAGCTGGAGGACAGGGGGGGAAGAGACCCAGTACTTC. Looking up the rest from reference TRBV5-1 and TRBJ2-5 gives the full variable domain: KAGVTQTPRYLIKTRGQQVTLSCSPISGHRSVSWYQQTPGQGLQFLFEYFSETQRNKGNFPGRFSGRQFSNSRSEMNVSTLELGDSALYLCASSWRTGGEETQYFGPGTRLLVL.

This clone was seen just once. The CDR3 spells CASRPTGGAGYEQYF. The CDR3 nucleotides are TGTGCCAGCAGACCGACAGGGGGCGCGGGCTACGAGCAGTACTTC. V and J are TRBV6-1 and TRBJ2-7; 10 positions match TRBD1. Trimming took 6 bases from V and 3 from J; bases not matched to a gene: 8. CDR1 is MNHNS, CDR2 SASEGT, per germline. The length of the CDR3 is 15 residues.